These 22 T cell receptor beta chains were all obtained from the same sample, sequenced in a study of MAIT cells during Salmonella Paratyphi A infection. These receptors' targets are unknown. Using its own MiXCR run on the 5' RACE reads, TCRdb lists one record per CDR3 protein. The sample includes 750 to 1,000 distinct CDR3 sequences, approximately 22% of them seen just once. The time point denotes: before S. Paratyphi A challenge (baseline). Flow cytometry identified and sorted MAIT cells as Valpha7.2+ CD161+ T cells. Study-wide points: Infection appeared not to change oligoclonal MAIT cell TRBV usage, which favoured TRBV20 and TRBV6.

Sequenced material: MAIT cells from blood, taken at the first sampling point of the challenge study. All receptors come from a person aged 18-69 years who was deliberately infected with Salmonella Paratyphi A in a paratyphoid fever challenge study.

A note on this clonotype: A much more abundant neighbour one base away suggests this may be a read error. The rearrangement uses TRBV6-4 and TRBJ2-2; D is unclear. From germline, CDR1 is MRHNA and CDR2 SNTAGT. The V end was cut by 2 bases, the J end by 3 bases, with 4 bases between. This CDR3 is built from 13 residues. In DNA, the CDR3 is TGTGCCAGCAGTGACGGGGACACCGGGGAGCTGTTTTTT. Protein product: CASSDGDTGELFF.

This clonotype ranks as medium-sized (0.01 to 0.1%). V and J are TRBV6-4 and TRBJ2-3; 12 nucleotides align to TRBD2. Germline-derived CDR1 and CDR2 are MRHNA and SNTAGT. The length of the CDR3 is 15 residues. Trimming at V came to 4 bases and at J to 1 base, leaving 0 bases not matched to a gene. The CDR3 DNA reads as TGTGCCAGCAGTGGGACTAGCGGGGGCACAGATACGCAGTATTTT. It specifies CASSGTSGGTDTQYF.

In regard to this clonotype: One base away lies a much larger clone, so this may be a sequencing read error. No conserved phenylalanine or tryptophan ends this CDR3, so it is likely a read error. This chain connects TRBV12-3 or TRBV12-4 to TRBJ1-5; possible D gene TRBD1, 6 bases. Trimming pared 6 bases from V and 6 bases from J, leaving 15 bases between. The CDR3 runs to 14 residues. DNA of the CDR3: TGTGCCAGCAGCCCTCGGGAGGGGGGTCAGCCCCAGCATGTT. This gives the protein CASSPREGGQPQHV.

There are a few counts of this clonotype. This chain connects TRBV6-1 to TRBJ2-5, with TRBD2 matching 10 bases. The CDR3 has 15 amino acids. After removal of 0 bases from V and 2 bases from J, the junction contained 0 bases not matched to a gene. From germline, CDR1 is MNHNS and CDR2 SASEGT. This chain's CDR3 is CASSEAAGGQETQYF. In DNA form, the CDR3 reads TGTGCCAGCAGTGAAGCAGCGGGGGGGCAAGAGACCCAGTACTTC.

Sample share makes this clonotype medium-sized (0.01 to 0.1%). The CDR3 DNA is TGTGCCAGCAGTTCAGGGGAAAGTTATGGCTACACCTTC. It specifies CASSSGESYGYTF. This chain links TRBV6-2 or TRBV6-3 with TRBJ1-2; D is perhaps TRBD1 (6 bases). The CDR3 covers 13 residues. V was trimmed by 4 bases and J by 5 bases, leaving 11 bases between them. Germline assignment: CDR1 MNHEY and CDR2 SVGEGT.

By share, this clonotype ranks as medium-sized. This chain links TRBV7-6 with TRBJ2-7; 12 bases are a match to TRBD1. The CDR3 spans 14 residues. Germline assignment: CDR1 SGHVS and CDR2 FNYEAQ. After removal of 5 bases from V and 5 bases from J, the junction contained 4 bases not matched to a gene. The CDR3 DNA reads as TGTGCCAGCAGCCCGGGACAGGGGGCCGACGAGCAGTACTTC. Protein: CASSPGQGADEQYF.

This rearrangement joins TRBV4-2 to TRBJ2-3; 9 bases match TRBD2. CDR3 length equals 16 residues. Germline lookup yields CDR1 LGHNA and CDR2 YNFKEQ. Germline trimming cut 3 bases from V and 4 bases from J; bases unmatched to any gene: 8. CDR3 in DNA: TGTGCCAGCAGCCAGGGTAGCGGGGGTGGCGCAGATACGCAGTATTTT. This gives the protein CASSQGSGGGADTQYF.

The chain has TRBV24-1 and TRBJ2-2, with 9 bases matching TRBD1. Germline CDR1 and CDR2: KGHDR and SFDVKD. After removal of 4 bases from V and 3 bases from J, the junction contained 2 bases not matched to a gene. This CDR3 is 15 amino acids long. Written as DNA, the CDR3 is TGTGCCACCAGTGACCACAGGGGGCACACCGGGGAGCTGTTTTTT. It yields the protein CATSDHRGHTGELFF.

This clonotype is medium-sized by share. The chain recombines TRBV6-2 or TRBV6-3 with TRBJ2-1, with D perhaps assigned TRBD1 or TRBD2 (5 bases each). This CDR3 region has 14 residues. The V gene's germline CDR1 is MNHEY and CDR2 SVGEGT. The germline V and J ends were trimmed by 2 bases and 8 bases, with 13 bases remaining between them. This chain's CDR3 is CASSYGGASDEQFF. For the CDR3, the DNA is TGTGCCAGCAGTTACGGGGGAGCGTCAGATGAGCAGTTCTTC.

The rearrangement links TRBV20-1 to TRBJ1-5; 9 bases are shared with TRBD1. In germline, CDR1 is DFQATT, CDR2 SNEGSKA (reference sequence). V gave up 5 bases and J gave up 2 bases; unmatched junction bases: 7. This CDR3 spans 15 amino acids. CDR3 sequence: CSAQVRDRGNQPQHF. The CDR3, as DNA: TGCAGTGCTCAAGTCCGGGACAGGGGCAATCAGCCCCAGCATTTT.

This rearrangement joins TRBV28 to TRBJ2-1; D might be TRBD2 (5 bases). Trimming pared 7 bases from V and 8 bases from J, leaving 21 bases between. This CDR3 contains 15 residues. From germline, CDR1 is MDHEN and CDR2 SYDVKM. This CDR3 is CASNSGRLRTDEQFF. CDR3 nucleotides: TGTGCCAGCAACTCGGGGAGACTTCGAACGGATGAGCAGTTCTTC.

CDR3 sequence reads: CASSFSGGSSYEQYF. As DNA, the CDR3 is TGTGCCAGCAGCTTTAGCGGGGGAAGCTCCTACGAGCAGTACTTC. The chain couples TRBV3-1 to TRBJ2-7; 9 nucleotides align to TRBD2. CDR3 length: 15 residues. After removal of 5 bases from V and 0 bases from J, the junction contained 5 bases not matched to a gene. From germline, CDR1 is LGHDT and CDR2 YNNKEL (reference sequence).

This clonotype was detected a few times. This sequence joins TRBV6-6 and TRBJ1-6; 9 nucleotides line up with TRBD1. This CDR3 region has 14 residues. CDR1 and CDR2 (germline): MNHNY, SVGAGI (reference sequence). J gave up 5 bases and V 5 bases, and 1 base lay outside the gene matches. The CDR3 here is CASSRTGDNSPLHF. In DNA form, the CDR3 reads TGTGCCAGCAGTCGGACAGGGGATAATTCACCCCTCCACTTT.

In this sample, this clonotype is medium-sized (0.01 to 0.1%). The rearrangement uses TRBV4-1 and TRBJ2-6; D is perhaps TRBD2 (6 bases). CDR1 is MGHRA and CDR2 is YSYEKL in the germline V gene. V was cut by 0 bases and J by 2 bases, with 8 bases left in between. The CDR3 length is 16 residues. The CDR3: CASSQDPGAGANVLTF. The CDR3 region has the DNA TGCGCCAGCAGCCAAGATCCGGGAGCTGGGGCCAACGTCCTGACTTTC.

This clonotype counts as medium-sized. J is TRBJ2-2 and V is TRBV24-1, with 9 bases matching TRBD1. Germline CDR1 is KGHDR and CDR2 is SFDVKD. The V segment lost 3 bases and the J segment 5 bases; nucleotides outside the gene matches: 3. This CDR3 region has 15 residues. The CDR3 spells CATSDRDRETGELFF. The CDR3 bases are TGTGCCACCAGTGATCGGGACAGGGAGACCGGGGAGCTGTTTTTT.

Within the sample, this clonotype is medium-sized. The V and J genes are TRBV6-2 or TRBV6-3 and TRBJ2-5, with TRBD1 matching 8 bases. Trimming took 2 bases from V and 5 from J; bases not matched to a gene: 4. Germline CDR1 reads MNHEY; CDR2 reads SVGEGT. The CDR3 loop spans 14 amino acids. CDR3 in amino acids: CASSYGQGSETQYF. CDR3 DNA: TGTGCCAGCAGTTACGGACAGGGATCGGAGACCCAGTACTTC.

On this clonotype: With a much larger clone just one base away, this may be a read error. The chain combines TRBV20-1 with TRBJ2-1; D is possibly TRBD2 (6 bases). The CDR3 is made up of 12 amino acids. Germline V gene data show CDR1 as DFQATT and CDR2 as SNEGSKA (reference sequence). As DNA, the CDR3 is TGCGGTACTCGGCGGGGAGACAATGAGCAGTTCTTC. Its protein product is CGTRRGDNEQFF.

The table lists this clonotype with a few counts. V and J are TRBV29-1 and TRBJ2-2; 11 positions agree with TRBD1. V dropped 4 bases and J dropped 3; count of bases not matched to a gene: 1. This CDR3 is 14 amino acids long. Germline V lookup: CDR1 SQVTM, CDR2 ANQGSEA. CDR3 amino acids: CSVAGQGDTGELFF. The CDR3 coding sequence is TGCAGCGTTGCGGGACAGGGGGACACCGGGGAGCTGTTTTTT.

The chain recombines TRBV24-1 with TRBJ2-7; D is uncertain. This CDR3 region has 14 residues. The V end lost 0 bases, the J end lost 7 bases, and 12 bases lay between the germline ends. Looked up from germline, CDR1 is KGHDR and CDR2 is SFDVKD. For the CDR3, the DNA is TGTGCCACCAGTGATTTGGGAGAAAGTAAAGAGCAGTACTTC. Protein: CATSDLGESKEQYF.

By share, this clonotype ranks as medium-sized. This chain connects TRBV7-2 to TRBJ2-5; D uncertain. The V gene lost 2 bases and the J gene lost 6 bases, with 7 bases spanning the gap. This CDR3 comprises 12 residues. Germline lookup yields CDR1 SGHTA and CDR2 FQGNSA. The DNA of the CDR3 is TGTGCCAGCAGCTTATCGTCCCAGACCCAGTACTTC. This sequence encodes CASSLSSQTQYF.

Concerning this clonotype itself: A much larger clone differs from this one at a single base, so this may be a read error. The chain has TRBV15 and TRBJ2-3; TRBD2 is a possible D gene (6 bases). CDR3 length: 14 residues. Trimming removed 8 bases at V and 3 bases at J, with 15 bases between. Germline V lookup: CDR1 LNHNV, CDR2 YYDKDF (reference sequence). The CDR3 nucleotides are TGTGCCACCGGCGGGGACCTTCCGACAGATACGCAGTATTTT. It encodes CATGGDLPTDTQYF.

J is TRBJ2-7 and V is TRBV19, with TRBD1 matching 11 bases. Looked up from germline, CDR1 is LNHDA and CDR2 is SQIVND (reference sequence). With V trimmed by 1 base and J by 6 bases, 8 bases remained unmatched. This CDR3 region has 16 residues. The CDR3 reads CASSIASDRGLGEQYF. CDR3 DNA: TGTGCCAGTAGTATAGCGTCGGACAGGGGGCTTGGCGAGCAGTACTTC.